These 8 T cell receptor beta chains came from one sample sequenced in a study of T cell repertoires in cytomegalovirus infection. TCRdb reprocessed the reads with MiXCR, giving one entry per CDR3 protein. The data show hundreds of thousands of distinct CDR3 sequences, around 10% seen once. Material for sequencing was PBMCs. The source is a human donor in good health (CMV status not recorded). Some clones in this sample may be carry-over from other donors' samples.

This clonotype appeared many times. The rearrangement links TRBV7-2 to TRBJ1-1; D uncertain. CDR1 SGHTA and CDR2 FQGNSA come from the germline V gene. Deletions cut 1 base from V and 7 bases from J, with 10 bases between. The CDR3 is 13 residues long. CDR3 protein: CASSLDRSNEAFF. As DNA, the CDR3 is TGTGCCAGCAGCTTAGATCGGTCGAATGAAGCTTTCTTT.

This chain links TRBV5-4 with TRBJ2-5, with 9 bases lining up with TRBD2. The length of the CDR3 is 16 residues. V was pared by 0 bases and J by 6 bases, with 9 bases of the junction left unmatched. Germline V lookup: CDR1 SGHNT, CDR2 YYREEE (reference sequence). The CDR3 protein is CASSLGQRGASQTQYF. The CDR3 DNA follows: TGTGCCAGCAGCTTGGGACAGCGGGGGGCCTCCCAGACCCAGTACTTC.

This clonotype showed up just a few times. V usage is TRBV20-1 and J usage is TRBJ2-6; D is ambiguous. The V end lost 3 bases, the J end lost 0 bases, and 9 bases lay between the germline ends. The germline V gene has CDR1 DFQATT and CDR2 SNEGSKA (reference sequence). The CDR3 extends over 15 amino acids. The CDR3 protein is CSARSGPSGANVLTF. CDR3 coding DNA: TGCAGTGCTAGGTCGGGCCCCTCTGGGGCCAACGTCCTGACTTTC.

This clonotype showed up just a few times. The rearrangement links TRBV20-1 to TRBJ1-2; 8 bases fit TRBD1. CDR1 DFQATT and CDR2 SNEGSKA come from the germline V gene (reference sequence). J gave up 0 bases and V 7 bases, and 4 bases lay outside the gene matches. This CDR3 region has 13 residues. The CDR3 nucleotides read TGCAGTGTCAGGGGGCAGGCTAACTATGGCTACACCTTC. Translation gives CSVRGQANYGYTF.

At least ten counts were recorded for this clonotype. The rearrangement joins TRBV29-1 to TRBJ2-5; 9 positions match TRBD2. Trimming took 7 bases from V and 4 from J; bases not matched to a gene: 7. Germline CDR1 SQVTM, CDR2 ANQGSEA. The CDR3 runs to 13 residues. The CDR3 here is CSEGGGARETQYF. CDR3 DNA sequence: TGCAGCGAAGGCGGGGGGGCGCGAGAGACCCAGTACTTC.

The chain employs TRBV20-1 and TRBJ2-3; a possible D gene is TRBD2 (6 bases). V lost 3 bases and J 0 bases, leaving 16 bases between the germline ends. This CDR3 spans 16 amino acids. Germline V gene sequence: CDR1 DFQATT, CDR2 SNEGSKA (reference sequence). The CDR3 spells CSASRVLAASTDTQYF. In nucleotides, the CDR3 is TGCAGTGCTAGCCGGGTACTAGCAGCTAGCACAGATACGCAGTATTTT.

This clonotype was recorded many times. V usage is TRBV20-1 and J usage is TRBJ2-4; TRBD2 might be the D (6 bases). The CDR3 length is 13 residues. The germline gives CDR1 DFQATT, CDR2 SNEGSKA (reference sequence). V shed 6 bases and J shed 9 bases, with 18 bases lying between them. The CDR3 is CSASGLSTGIQYF. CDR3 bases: TGCAGTGCCTCGGGACTCAGCACCGGCATTCAGTACTTC.

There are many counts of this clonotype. CDR3 region: CASSLGGTGKAAFF. CDR3 coding DNA: TGTGCCAGCAGCTTAGGGGGGACGGGGAAGGCAGCTTTCTTT. The rearrangement links TRBV7-2 to TRBJ1-1, with D possibly matching TRBD1 (5 bases). The germline V gene has CDR1 SGHTA and CDR2 FQGNSA. The CDR3 contains 14 residues. Trimming stripped 1 base from V and 10 bases from J, with 16 bases between. Complete variable domain (other parts from reference TRBV7-2 and TRBJ1-1): GAGVSQSPSNKVTEKGKDVELRCDPISGHTALYWYRQSLGQGLEFLIYFQGNSAPDKSGLPSDRFSAERTGGSVSTLTIQRTQQEDSAVYLCASSLGGTGKAAFFGQGTRLTVV.